This T cell receptor (beta chain) was sequenced in a study of T cells in Graves' hyperthyroidism and ophthalmopathy. Notes on the study in general: The model forecast ophthalmopathy, anticipating it by a median approximately 6 months before onset.

About this clonotype itself: Its antigen is undetermined.

There were TCR beta CDR3 regions amplified from RNA transcripts. HTBI primers were the set used in a first-round RT-PCR of the TCR CDR3. From the multiplex PCR reads, TCRdb called clonotypes with MiXCR, one entry per CDR3 protein. The top ten clones hold 8.9% of a sample with roughly 800,000 distinct CDR3 sequences, approximately 40% of them seen once. The origin of this receptor is a man aged 18 to 30 with Graves' hyperthyroidism. Sequencing was performed on blood.

The CDR3, as DNA: TGCAGTGTGGAGTCTGGACCCGGTAATGAAAAACTGTTTTTT. This encodes CSVESGPGNEKLFF. This chain connects TRBV20-1 to TRBJ1-4; no clear D gene. Germline V gives CDR1 DFQATT, CDR2 SNEGSKA (reference sequence). This CDR3 spans 14 amino acids. The ends were cut back, 7 bases at V and 4 bases at J, with 16 bases in the middle.